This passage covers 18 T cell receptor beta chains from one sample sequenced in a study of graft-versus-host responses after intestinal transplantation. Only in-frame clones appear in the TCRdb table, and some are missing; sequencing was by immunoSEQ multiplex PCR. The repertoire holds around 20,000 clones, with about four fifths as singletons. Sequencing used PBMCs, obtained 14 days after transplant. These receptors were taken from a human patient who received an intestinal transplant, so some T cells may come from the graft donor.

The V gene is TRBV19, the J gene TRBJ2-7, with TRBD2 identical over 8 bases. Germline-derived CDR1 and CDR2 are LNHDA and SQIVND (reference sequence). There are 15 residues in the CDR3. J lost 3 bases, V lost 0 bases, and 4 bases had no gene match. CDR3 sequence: CASSIDAGGGYEQYF. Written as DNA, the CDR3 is TGTGCCAGTAGTATAGATGCGGGGGGAGGCTACGAGCAGTACTTC.

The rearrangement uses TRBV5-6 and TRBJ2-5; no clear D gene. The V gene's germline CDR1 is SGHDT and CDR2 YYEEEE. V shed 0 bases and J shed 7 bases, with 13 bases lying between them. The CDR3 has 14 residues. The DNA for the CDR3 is TGTGCCAGCAGCTTGGGGGTGGGCCCGGGGACCCAGTACTTC. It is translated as CASSLGVGPGTQYF.

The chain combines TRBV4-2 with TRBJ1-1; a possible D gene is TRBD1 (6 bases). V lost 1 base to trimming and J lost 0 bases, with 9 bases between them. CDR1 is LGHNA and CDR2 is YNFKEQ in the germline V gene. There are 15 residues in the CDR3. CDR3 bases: TGTGCCAGCAGCCAAGTACAGGGTATGAACACTGAAGCTTTCTTT. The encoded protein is CASSQVQGMNTEAFF.

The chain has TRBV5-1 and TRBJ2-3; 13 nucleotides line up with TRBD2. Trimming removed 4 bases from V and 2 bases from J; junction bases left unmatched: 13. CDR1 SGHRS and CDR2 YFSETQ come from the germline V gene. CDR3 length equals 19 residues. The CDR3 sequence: CASSLNVLAGGGLTDTQYF. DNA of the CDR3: TGCGCCAGCAGCCTGAATGTACTAGCGGGAGGGGGGCTCACAGATACGCAGTATTTT.

The CDR3: CASSNRDPRLNQPQHF. The CDR3 region has the DNA TGTGCCAGTAGTAATCGGGACCCAAGACTCAATCAGCCCCAGCATTTT. The gene calls are TRBV19 and TRBJ1-5, with D perhaps TRBD1 (5 bases). V was shortened by 4 bases and J by 3 bases, with 16 bases between the two germline ends. The CDR3 extends over 16 amino acids. Germline V gene data show CDR1 as LNHDA and CDR2 as SQIVND (reference sequence).

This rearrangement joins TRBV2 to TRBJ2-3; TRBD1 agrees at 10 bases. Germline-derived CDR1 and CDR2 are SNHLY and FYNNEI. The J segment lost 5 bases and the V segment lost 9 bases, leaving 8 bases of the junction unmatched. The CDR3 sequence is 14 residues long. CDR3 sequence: CARGRQGAGDTQYF. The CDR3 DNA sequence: TGTGCCAGAGGGAGACAGGGGGCTGGAGATACGCAGTATTTT.

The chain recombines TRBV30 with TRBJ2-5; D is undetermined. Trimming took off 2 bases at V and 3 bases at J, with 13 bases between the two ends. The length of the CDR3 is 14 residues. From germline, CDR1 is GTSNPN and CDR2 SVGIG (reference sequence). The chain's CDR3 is CAWSPRTAKETQYF. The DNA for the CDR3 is TGTGCCTGGAGTCCCCGGACCGCTAAAGAGACCCAGTACTTC.

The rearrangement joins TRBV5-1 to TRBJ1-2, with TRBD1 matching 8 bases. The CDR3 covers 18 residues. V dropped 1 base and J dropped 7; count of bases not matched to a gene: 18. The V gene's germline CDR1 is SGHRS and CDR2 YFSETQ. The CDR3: CASSLFNYWWPGGAGYTF. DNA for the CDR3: TGCGCCAGCAGCTTGTTCAATTATTGGTGGCCAGGGGGCGCTGGCTACACCTTC.

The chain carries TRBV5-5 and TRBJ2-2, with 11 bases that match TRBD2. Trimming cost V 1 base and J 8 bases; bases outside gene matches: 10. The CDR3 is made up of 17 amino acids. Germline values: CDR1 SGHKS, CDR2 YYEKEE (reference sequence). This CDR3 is CASSLYTSGGHGGELFF. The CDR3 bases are TGTGCCAGCAGCTTGTATACTAGCGGGGGCCACGGAGGGGAGCTGTTTTTT.

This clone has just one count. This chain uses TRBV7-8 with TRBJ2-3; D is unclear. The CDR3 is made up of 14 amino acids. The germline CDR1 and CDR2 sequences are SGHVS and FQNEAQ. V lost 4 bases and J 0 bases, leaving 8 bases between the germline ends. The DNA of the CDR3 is TGTGCCAGCAGCTATTTAGACAGCACAGATACGCAGTATTTT. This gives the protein CASSYLDSTDTQYF.

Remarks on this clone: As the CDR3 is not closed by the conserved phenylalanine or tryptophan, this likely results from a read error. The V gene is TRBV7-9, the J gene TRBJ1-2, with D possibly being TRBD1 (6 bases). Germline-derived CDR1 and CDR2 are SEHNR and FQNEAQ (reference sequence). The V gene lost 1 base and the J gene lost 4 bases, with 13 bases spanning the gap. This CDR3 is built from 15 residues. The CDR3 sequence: CASSLGWGAPYGYTL. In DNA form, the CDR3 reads TGTGCCAGCAGCTTAGGCTGGGGGGCCCCCTATGGCTACACCCTC.

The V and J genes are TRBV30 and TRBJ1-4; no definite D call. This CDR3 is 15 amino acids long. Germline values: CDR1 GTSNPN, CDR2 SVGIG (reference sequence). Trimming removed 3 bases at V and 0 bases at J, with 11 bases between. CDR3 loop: CAWSRWRATNEKLFF. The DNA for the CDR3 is TGTGCCTGGAGCCGATGGAGGGCAACTAATGAAAAACTGTTTTTT.

The CDR3 region is CASSELRVFYEQYF. Written as DNA, the CDR3 is TGTGCCAGCAGTGAACTCAGGGTGTTCTACGAGCAGTACTTC. V is TRBV2 and J is TRBJ2-7, with D perhaps matching TRBD1 (5 bases). The CDR3 loop spans 14 amino acids. With 2 bases removed from V and 3 bases from J, the gap between germline ends came to 11 bases. Germline assignment: CDR1 SNHLY and CDR2 FYNNEI. Full variable domain (remainder filled in from reference TRBV2 and TRBJ2-7): EPEVTQTPSHQVTQMGQEVILRCVPISNHLYFYWYRQILGQKVEFLVSFYNNEISEKSEIFDDQFSVERPDGSNFTLKIRSTKLEDSAMYFCASSELRVFYEQYFGPGTRLTVT.

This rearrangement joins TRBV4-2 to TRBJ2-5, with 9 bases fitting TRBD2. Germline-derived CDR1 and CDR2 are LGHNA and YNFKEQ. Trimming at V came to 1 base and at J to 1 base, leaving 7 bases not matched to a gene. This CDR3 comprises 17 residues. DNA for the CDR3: TGTGCCAGCAGCCAAGCCATAGCGGGGGCCATCCAAGAGACCCAGTACTTC. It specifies CASSQAIAGAIQETQYF.

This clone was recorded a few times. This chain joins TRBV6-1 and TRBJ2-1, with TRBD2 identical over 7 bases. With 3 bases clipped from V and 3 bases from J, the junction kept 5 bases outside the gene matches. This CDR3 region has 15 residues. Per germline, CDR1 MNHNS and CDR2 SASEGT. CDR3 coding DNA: TGTGCCAGCAGTGAGTTGGCTAGCGGCTACAATGAGCAGTTCTTC. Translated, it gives CASSELASGYNEQFF.

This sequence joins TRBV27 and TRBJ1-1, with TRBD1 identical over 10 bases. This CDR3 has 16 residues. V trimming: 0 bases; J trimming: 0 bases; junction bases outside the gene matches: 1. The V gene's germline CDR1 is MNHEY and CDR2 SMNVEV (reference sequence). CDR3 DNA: TGTGCCAGCAGTTTATCAGGGACAGGGGTGAACACTGAAGCTTTCTTT. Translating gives CASSLSGTGVNTEAFF.

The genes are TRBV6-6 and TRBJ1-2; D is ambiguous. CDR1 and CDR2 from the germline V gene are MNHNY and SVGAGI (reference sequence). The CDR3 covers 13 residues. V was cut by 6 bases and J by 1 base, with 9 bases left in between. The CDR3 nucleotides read TGTGCCAGCAGAACAAACAGTAACTATGGCTACACCTTC. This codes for CASRTNSNYGYTF.

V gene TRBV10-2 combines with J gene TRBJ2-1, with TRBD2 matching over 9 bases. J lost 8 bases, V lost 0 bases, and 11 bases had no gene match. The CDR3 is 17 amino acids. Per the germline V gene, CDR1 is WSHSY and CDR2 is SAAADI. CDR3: CASSESRLAAMVDEQFF. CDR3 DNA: TGCGCCAGCAGTGAGTCCAGACTAGCGGCGATGGTGGATGAGCAGTTCTTC.